The entry below describes one T cell receptor beta chain. In this sample, this clonotype turned up many times. Its recognized antigen is unknown. Base quality data are lacking; no much larger clone is found one base away. This entry is derived from a study of T cells in Graves' hyperthyroidism and ophthalmopathy (dated 2019 in TCRdb). Study-wide context: Peripheral blood samples were taken at initial diagnosis, before any treatment was given. TCR V-J signatures able to tell the groups apart were searched for in a discovery cohort of about a hundred patients, of whom over 40 had Graves' ophthalmopathy and about 60 had stable Graves' hyperthyroidism. Following sampling, methimazole starting at 30 mg daily was given to hyperthyroidism patients, and high-dose intravenous methylprednisolone was given to ophthalmopathy patients. Prospective prediction of ophthalmopathy was tested in an independent validation cohort consisting of 18 hyperthyroidism patients and around 17 patients who later progressed to ophthalmopathy. Thyroid tissue and blood T-cell repertoires from over 5 Graves' hyperthyroidism patients were also compared in the study. The paper describes TCR Vbeta CDR3 sequencing of some 130 peripheral blood samples, made up of 43 ophthalmopathy patients, 70 to 75 hyperthyroidism patients and 17 progressor patients. The roughly 100 discovery patients were divided at random into training and test sets in a 7:3 ratio.

The germline V gene provides CDR1 ENHRY and CDR2 SYGVKD. The V end loses 7 bases and the J end loses 5 bases, and a stretch of 17 bases separates them. Including the terminal cysteine and phenylalanine, the CDR3 comprises 14 residues. Only the CDR3 portion is preserved as DNA: 42 bases, with reading frame beginning at the first base. Ophthalmopathy patients had moderately to severely active disease, Clinical Activity Score of at least 3, NOSPECS grade of at least 4, and duration under 3 months. Any patient with an uncontrolled infection, another autoimmune disease, pregnancy or lactation was excluded. Diagnoses were based on clinical symptoms, serum thyroxine and TRAb, thyroid ultrasound and orbital computed tomography. PBMCs were isolated from about 9 ml of fresh peripheral blood by Ficoll-Paque density gradient centrifugation. Total RNA was extracted with Trizol reagent, and quality was checked on an Agilent 2100 Bioanalyzer.

The TCR beta CDR3 regions were amplified from RNA transcripts. The TCR CDR3 was subjected to a first round of RT-PCR using the HTBI primer set and the Qiagen OneStep RT-PCR kit. The libraries were constructed in a second round of multiplex PCR and then size-selected and purified. Paired-end sequencing of the libraries was performed with 100 bp reads on an Illumina HiSeq2000. From the authors' description of their analysis: Raw data were processed with SOAPnuke, discarding reads with adapters, uncalled bases, mean Phred below 15, or no exact constant-primer or identifier match. COPE v1.2.5 was used to merge high-quality paired reads, and clonotypes were defined as unique nucleotide sequences. MiTCR v1.1 was used to align the clonotypes against IMGT TRBV, TRBD and TRBJ reference segments. The analysis included only V-J combinations with a frequency above 0.0001, which together covered around 99% of the repertoires. The TCS score was defined as F50 (clonal expansion) divided by E x V (chaos), with BLOSUM62-based TCRdist calculated between CDR3 peptides within each V-J. Welch's t-statistics and random forest reduced roughly 530 V-J features to roughly 13, which were used in a naive Bayes classifier (R e1071). TCRdb trimmed the raw reads at Q25, called clones with MiXCR and kept productive beta chains. Under each unique CDR3 protein, matching rows form one entry showing the most common genes and DNA. These V and J calls are TCRdb output, not the study's own analysis. This sample comprises around 270,000 distinct CDR3 sequences, roughly 19% of them detected only once. The top ten constitute less than 45% of the sample.

Broader findings and caveats from the paper: No statistical method was used to set the sample size in advance, and investigators knew the group allocation. Most expanded thyroid clonotypes (frequency above 0.001) were also detected in blood, suggesting blood repertoires may reflect thyroid immune responses. A model built on a 13 V-J signature distinguished ophthalmopathy from stable hyperthyroidism, reaching approximately 89% sensitivity and about 81% specificity in cross-validation and 80%/75% in testing. During validation, the model predicted progression to ophthalmopathy a median of approximately 6.5 months ahead of onset, with 60% to 71% sensitivity and almost 75% specificity.

Rearrangement joined TRBV10-3 to TRBJ1-1; the D gene cannot be resolved reliably. Sequenced sample: blood. This TCR was sampled from a man aged 50-59 years with Graves' ophthalmopathy. The CDR3 reads CAIMLEGRRTEAFF. The DNA reads as follows: TGTGCCATCATGCTAGAAGGGCGGAGGACTGAAGCTTTCTTT.